The 27 T cell receptor beta chains in this list originate from one sample, sequenced in a study of control samples from healthy donors and cancer patients. The repertoire was sequenced with immunoSEQ multiplex PCR; TCRdb's copy has only in-frame clones and lacks some. The sample shows roughly 100,000 clones, around 92% of them seen only once. The sequenced material came from blood. The receptor set was obtained from a young woman in good health.

This chain connects TRBV4-2 to TRBJ2-1; TRBD2 aligns across 8 bases. The CDR3 contains 16 residues. Germline V gives CDR1 LGHNA, CDR2 YNFKEQ. J was trimmed by 3 bases and V by 1 base; bases with no gene match: 5. The CDR3 protein is CASSQVEGLGYNEQFF. The CDR3 DNA is TGTGCCAGCAGCCAAGTTGAGGGACTAGGCTACAATGAGCAGTTCTTC.

The chain joins TRBV6-2 or TRBV6-3 to TRBJ2-6; D uncertain. This CDR3 comprises 15 residues. Germline V CDR1 and CDR2: MNHEY, SVGEGT. Between the trimmed V and J ends, which lost 3 bases and 4 bases, there was a span of 10 bases. The CDR3 coding sequence is TGTGCCAGCAGTTATAGGGCGAAAGGGGCCAACGTCCTGACTTTC. Translation gives CASSYRAKGANVLTF.

The rearrangement joins TRBV5-6 to TRBJ1-5; 7 nucleotides match TRBD1. CDR1 is SGHDT and CDR2 is YYEEEE in the germline V gene. CDR3 length equals 14 residues. The J segment lost 4 bases and the V segment lost 4 bases, leaving 5 bases of the junction unmatched. The CDR3 sequence is CASSRGQINQPQHF. CDR3 sequence (DNA): TGTGCCAGCAGCCGGGGACAGATAAATCAGCCCCAGCATTTT.

This sequence joins TRBV12-5 and TRBJ1-4, with TRBD1 as a possible D gene (6 bases). Germline CDR1 LGHNT, CDR2 FRNRAP. This CDR3 spans 14 amino acids. The V end lost 2 bases, the J end lost 7 bases, and 11 bases lay between the germline ends. DNA of the CDR3: TGTGCTAGTGGTTTGCAAGGGGGAGGTGAAAAACTGTTTTTT. Protein: CASGLQGGGEKLFF.

CDR3 in amino acids: CASSQETPGTEAFF. The CDR3 bases are TGTGCCAGCAGCCAAGAGACACCCGGGACTGAAGCTTTCTTT. This chain links TRBV14 with TRBJ1-1; D ambiguous. CDR3 length: 14 residues. Germline values: CDR1 SGHDN, CDR2 FVKESK. Trimming pared 0 bases from V and 5 bases from J, leaving 10 bases between. The whole variable domain, remainder taken from reference TRBV14 and TRBJ1-1, is EAGVTQFPSHSVIEKGQTVTLRCDPISGHDNLYWYRRVMGKEIKFLLHFVKESKQDESGMPNNRFLAERTGGTYSTLKVQPAELEDSGVYFCASSQETPGTEAFFGQGTRLTVV.

V and J are TRBV2 and TRBJ2-7, with D possibly matching TRBD1 (6 bases). This CDR3 region has 15 residues. V lost 5 bases and J 6 bases, leaving 20 bases between the germline ends. Germline V gene data show CDR1 as SNHLY and CDR2 as FYNNEI. This CDR3 reads CASSRFGTKLLEQYF. CDR3 sequence (DNA): TGTGCCAGCAGTCGTTTCGGGACAAAGTTGCTCGAGCAGTACTTC.

The chain combines TRBV27 with TRBJ1-6; TRBD1 aligns across 7 bases. Trimming at V came to 6 bases and at J to 0 bases, leaving 5 bases not matched to a gene. CDR1 and CDR2 from the germline V gene are MNHEY and SMNVEV (reference sequence). The length of the CDR3 is 16 residues. The CDR3 protein is CASRLRDSSYNSPLHF. CDR3 coding DNA: TGTGCCAGCAGGCTGAGGGACAGCTCCTATAATTCACCCCTCCACTTT.

The rearrangement joins TRBV7-2 to TRBJ2-2; D gene ambiguous. The CDR3 runs to 11 residues. Germline CDR1 is SGHTA and CDR2 is FQGNSA. V was clipped by 7 bases and J by 7 bases, with 7 bases between them. Here the CDR3 DNA reads TGTGCCAGCATTGAAGGCGGGGAGCTGTTTTTT. It specifies CASIEGGELFF.

The V call is TRBV6-4, the J call TRBJ1-6; D remains unclear. Looked up from germline, CDR1 is MRHNA and CDR2 is SNTAGT. V was trimmed by 2 bases and J by 5 bases, leaving 4 bases between them. The CDR3 consists of 13 residues. CDR3 residues: CASSDAHNSPLHF. CDR3 DNA: TGTGCCAGCAGTGACGCTCATAATTCACCCCTCCACTTT.

The chain couples TRBV24-1 to TRBJ2-1; 9 bases map to TRBD2. From germline, CDR1 is KGHDR and CDR2 SFDVKD. The CDR3 length is 15 residues. Trimming took 3 bases from V and 9 from J; bases not matched to a gene: 8. The CDR3, as DNA: TGTGCCACCAGTGATATTAGCGGGAGTCTAACTGAGCAGTTCTTC. Protein: CATSDISGSLTEQFF.

V and J are TRBV15 and TRBJ2-5; TRBD1 matches at 7 bases. CDR3 length: 15 amino acids. The V gene end was trimmed by 5 bases and the J gene end by 5 bases; junction bases not matched to a gene: 11. CDR1 and CDR2 (germline): LNHNV, YYDKDF (reference sequence). This CDR3 reads CATSRLIRGQETQYF. In DNA, the CDR3 is TGTGCCACCAGCCGGCTTATTAGGGGGCAGGAGACCCAGTACTTC.

This clone was observed a handful of times. The V and J genes are TRBV4-3 and TRBJ2-7, with D uncertain. CDR1 is LGHNA and CDR2 is YSLEER in the germline V gene. The CDR3 has 13 amino acids. Trimming shortened V by 1 base and J by 6 bases, and 10 bases separated the two germline ends. The CDR3 reads CASSQVGWGEQYF. The CDR3 DNA follows: TGCGCCAGCAGCCAAGTTGGCTGGGGCGAGCAGTACTTC.

The J gene is TRBJ2-1, the V gene TRBV2; 8 bases fit TRBD2. J lost 10 bases, V lost 8 bases, and 4 bases had no gene match. The V gene's germline CDR1 is SNHLY and CDR2 FYNNEI. The CDR3 is made up of 11 amino acids. In DNA, the CDR3 is TGTGCCAGCCACTTAGCGGGGGAGCAGTTCTTC. Residues: CASHLAGEQFF.

The chain joins TRBV7-9 to TRBJ2-1; D may correspond to TRBD1 or TRBD2 (5 bases each). CDR1 and CDR2 (germline): SEHNR, FQNEAQ (reference sequence). This CDR3 region has 16 residues. V lost 0 bases, J lost 8 bases, and 17 bases lay in between. CDR3 in DNA: TGTGCCAGCAGCTTAGCAGTTTCTCCCCTGGGGGATGAGCAGTTCTTC. Translated, it gives CASSLAVSPLGDEQFF.

CDR3 sequence: CASRYQGDYGYTF. Written as DNA, the CDR3 is TGTGCCAGCAGGTATCAGGGAGACTATGGCTACACCTTC. The chain links TRBV28 to TRBJ1-2; maybe TRBD1 (5 bases). Deletions cut 6 bases from V and 3 bases from J, with 11 bases between. Germline V gene data show CDR1 as MDHEN and CDR2 as SYDVKM. The CDR3 spans 13 residues.

J is TRBJ2-7 and V is TRBV20-1; D remains ambiguous. Germline V gene lookup returns CDR1 DFQATT and CDR2 SNEGSKA (reference sequence). This CDR3 has 11 amino acids. The V end lost 5 bases, the J end lost 7 bases, and 12 bases lay between the germline ends. CDR3 coding DNA: TGCAGTGCTTCTGCAGATGCGGAGCAGTACTTC. Its translation: CSASADAEQYF.

CDR3 bases: TGTGCCAGCAGAAGGCCGGGACGGAGTTATGGCTACACCTTC. It yields the protein CASRRPGRSYGYTF. This chain uses TRBV11-2 with TRBJ1-2; possible D gene TRBD1, 5 bases. The CDR3 consists of 14 residues. The V and J ends lost 6 bases and 5 bases respectively, with 16 bases between them. From germline, CDR1 is SGHAT and CDR2 FQNNGV. Based on the CDR3 plus reference TRBV11-2 and TRBJ1-2, the full variable domain is EAGVAQSPRYKIIEKRQSVAFWCNPISGHATLYWYQQILGQGPKLLIQFQNNGVVDDSQLPKDRFSAERLKGVDSTLKIQPAKLEDSAVYLCASRRPGRSYGYTFGSGTRLTVV.

V gene TRBV28 combines with J gene TRBJ1-1; D is unclear. V gave up 3 bases and J gave up 4 bases, with 12 bases separating them. The CDR3 covers 14 residues. Germline CDR1 reads MDHEN; CDR2 reads SYDVKM. The CDR3 sequence: CASSLVGLGTEAFF. CDR3 sequence (DNA): TGTGCCAGCAGTTTGGTGGGATTGGGCACTGAAGCTTTCTTT.

This chain uses TRBV29-1 with TRBJ2-1; the D is unclear. The CDR3 consists of 15 residues. Germline lookup yields CDR1 SQVTM and CDR2 ANQGSEA. V was cut by 2 bases and J by 7 bases, with 18 bases left in between. The CDR3 here is CSVESGDLLWNEQFF. CDR3 sequence (DNA): TGCAGCGTTGAAAGTGGAGATCTCCTTTGGAATGAGCAGTTCTTC.

The rearrangement uses TRBV2 and TRBJ2-5, with 8 bases fitting TRBD2. Germline CDR1 is SNHLY and CDR2 is FYNNEI. V dropped 2 bases and J dropped 3; count of bases not matched to a gene: 2. The CDR3 length is 14 residues. CDR3 DNA sequence: TGTGCCAGCAGTGAATGGCGGGGGGAAGAGACCCAGTACTTC. Its protein product is CASSEWRGEETQYF.

The count of this clone is one. The V and J genes are TRBV9 and TRBJ1-2, with D tentatively TRBD1 (5 bases). The CDR3 has 13 residues. From germline, CDR1 is SGDLS and CDR2 YYNGEE. Trimming removed 4 bases from V and 8 bases from J, with 15 bases in between. The DNA for the CDR3 is TGTGCCAGCAGCCTAAATGGGGGGTGGGGCTACACCTTC. Its protein is CASSLNGGWGYTF.

This clone showed up just a few times. The chain is built from TRBV6-5 and TRBJ1-6; 8 nucleotides align to TRBD1. The V gene's germline CDR1 is MNHEY and CDR2 SVGAGI. J lost 5 bases, V lost 6 bases, and 3 bases had no gene match. The CDR3 has 14 residues. The CDR3 sequence: CASRRDRNNSPLHF. In nucleotides, the CDR3 is TGTGCCAGCAGGCGGGACAGGAATAATTCACCCCTCCACTTT.

This chain joins TRBV4-3 and TRBJ2-3, with D possibly TRBD1 on 6 matching bases. The germline CDR1 and CDR2 sequences are LGHNA and YSLEER. V lost 4 bases to trimming and J lost 0 bases, with 14 bases between them. This CDR3 contains 16 residues. CDR3 nucleotides: TGCGCCAGCAGCCGTTCGACGGGACACAGCACAGATACGCAGTATTTT. As protein: CASSRSTGHSTDTQYF.

The CDR3 sequence is CASLKGDQPQHF. CDR3 nucleotide sequence: TGTGCCAGCCTGAAGGGTGATCAGCCCCAGCATTTT. The gene calls are TRBV7-4 and TRBJ1-5; D not certain. Between the trimmed V and J ends, which lost 8 bases and 5 bases, there was a span of 10 bases. The CDR3 totals 12 residues. CDR1 is SGHVT, CDR2 SQSDAQ, per germline.

A single count supports this clone. The rearrangement links TRBV27 to TRBJ1-1; a weak D match, TRBD1 (6 bases). Trimming removed 0 bases from V and 1 base from J, with 9 bases in between. Germline V gives CDR1 MNHEY, CDR2 SMNVEV (reference sequence). The CDR3 runs to 15 residues. This chain's CDR3 is CASSLSQTGNTEAFF. DNA of the CDR3: TGTGCCAGCAGTTTATCCCAGACAGGGAACACTGAAGCTTTCTTT.

This sequence joins TRBV11-2 and TRBJ1-1; no reliable D call. The germline V gene has CDR1 SGHAT and CDR2 FQNNGV. The CDR3 has 12 residues. V gave up 8 bases and J gave up 11 bases, with 18 bases separating them. CDR3 nucleotides: TGTGCCAGCTGCAGAGAACCCTGGAGGGCTTTCTTT. It yields the protein CASCREPWRAFF.

The rearrangement joins TRBV5-4 to TRBJ2-1; TRBD2 is a possible D gene (5 bases). Trimming cost V 2 bases and J 5 bases, with 11 bases left between them. The CDR3 has 14 amino acids. The germline CDR1 and CDR2 sequences are SGHNT and YYREEE (reference sequence). The CDR3, as DNA: TGTGCCAGCAGCTTAACTAGTTCGCACAATGAGCAGTTCTTC. Its protein is CASSLTSSHNEQFF.